The text below deals with one TCR beta chain. The data derive from a study of control samples from healthy donors and cancer patients. Only in-frame clones appear in the TCRdb table, and some are missing; sequencing was by immunoSEQ multiplex PCR. Reported are fewer than 250,000 clones; the ten largest clones contain 2.2%. Germline CDR1 and CDR2: SGHTA and FQGNSA. The V gene lost 6 bases and the J gene lost 5 bases, with 25 bases spanning the gap. The CDR3 totals 17 residues. This sequence was found in a woman aged 25 to 45 in good health. The sample taken for sequencing was blood. The chain couples TRBV7-2 to TRBJ1-2; TRBD1 is a possible D gene (5 bases). CDR3 protein: CASRRSGGSGVIYGYTF. CDR3 bases: TGTGCCAGCAGACGTAGCGGGGGGTCGGGGGTTATTTATGGCTACACCTTC.